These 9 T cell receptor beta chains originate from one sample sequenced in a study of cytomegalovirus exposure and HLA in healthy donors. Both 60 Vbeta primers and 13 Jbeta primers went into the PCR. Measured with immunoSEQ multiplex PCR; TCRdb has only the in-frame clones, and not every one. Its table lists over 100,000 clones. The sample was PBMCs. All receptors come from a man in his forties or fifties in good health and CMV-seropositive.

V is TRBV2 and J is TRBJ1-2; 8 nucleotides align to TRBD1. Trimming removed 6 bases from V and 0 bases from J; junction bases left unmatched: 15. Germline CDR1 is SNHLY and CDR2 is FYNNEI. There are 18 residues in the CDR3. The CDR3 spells CASRPSLSRQGPNYGYTF. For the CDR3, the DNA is TGTGCCAGCAGACCCTCCTTATCTAGACAGGGGCCTAACTATGGCTACACCTTC.

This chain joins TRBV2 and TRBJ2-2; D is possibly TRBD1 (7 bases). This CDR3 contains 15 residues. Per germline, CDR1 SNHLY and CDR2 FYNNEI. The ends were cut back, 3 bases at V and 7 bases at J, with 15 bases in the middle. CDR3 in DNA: TGTGCCAGCAGTGAGACTAGGGGGCTCGGCGGGGAGCTGTTTTTT. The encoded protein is CASSETRGLGGELFF.

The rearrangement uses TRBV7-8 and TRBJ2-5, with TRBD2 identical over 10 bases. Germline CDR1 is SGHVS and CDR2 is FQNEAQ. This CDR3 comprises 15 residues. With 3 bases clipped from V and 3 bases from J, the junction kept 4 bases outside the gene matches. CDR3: CASSFSGLAEETQYF. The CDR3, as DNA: TGTGCCAGCAGCTTCTCAGGACTAGCGGAAGAGACCCAGTACTTC.

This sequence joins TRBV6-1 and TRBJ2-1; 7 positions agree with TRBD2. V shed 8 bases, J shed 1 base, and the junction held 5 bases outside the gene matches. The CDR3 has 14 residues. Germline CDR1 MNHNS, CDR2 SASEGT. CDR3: CASGGLVSYNEQFF. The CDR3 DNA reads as TGTGCCAGCGGCGGACTAGTTTCCTACAATGAGCAGTTCTTC.

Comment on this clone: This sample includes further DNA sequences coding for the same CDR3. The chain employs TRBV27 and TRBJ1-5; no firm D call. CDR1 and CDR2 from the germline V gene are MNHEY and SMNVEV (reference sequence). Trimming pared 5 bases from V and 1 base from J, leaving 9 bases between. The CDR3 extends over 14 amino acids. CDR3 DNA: TGTGCCAGCAGTGAGGGATTCAGCAATCAGCCCCAGCATTTT. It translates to CASSEGFSNQPQHF.

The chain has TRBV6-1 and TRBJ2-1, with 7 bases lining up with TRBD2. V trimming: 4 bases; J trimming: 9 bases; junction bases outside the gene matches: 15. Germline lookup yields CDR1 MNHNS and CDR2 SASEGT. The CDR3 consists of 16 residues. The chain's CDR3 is CASSGEGTTLSGEQFF. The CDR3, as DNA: TGTGCCAGCAGTGGGGAAGGGACTACCCTGTCGGGTGAGCAGTTCTTC.

CDR3 DNA sequence: TGCGCCAGCAGACCCAGACTAGTTAATGAGCAGTTCTTC. Amino acids: CASRPRLVNEQFF. The chain uses TRBV5-1 and TRBJ2-1, with a possible D match to TRBD2 (6 bases). CDR1 SGHRS and CDR2 YFSETQ come from the germline V gene. The CDR3 has 13 amino acids. Trimming removed 5 bases from V and 7 bases from J, with 13 bases in between.

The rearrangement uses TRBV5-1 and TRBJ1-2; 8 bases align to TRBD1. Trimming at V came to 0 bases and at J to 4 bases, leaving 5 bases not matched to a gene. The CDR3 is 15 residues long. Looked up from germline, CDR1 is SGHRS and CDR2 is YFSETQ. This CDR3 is CASSLGQGASYGYTF. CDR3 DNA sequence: TGCGCCAGCAGCTTGGGGCAGGGGGCGAGCTATGGCTACACCTTC.

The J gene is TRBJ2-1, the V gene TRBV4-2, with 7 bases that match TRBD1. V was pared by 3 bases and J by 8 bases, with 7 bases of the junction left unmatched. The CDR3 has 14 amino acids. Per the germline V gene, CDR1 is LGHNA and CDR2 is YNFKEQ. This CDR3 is CASSQSTGSDEQFF. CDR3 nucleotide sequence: TGTGCCAGCAGCCAGTCGACAGGGAGCGATGAGCAGTTCTTC.